This TCR beta chain was sequenced in a study of radiation and T cells in renal cell carcinoma. Study information: Nephrectomy followed 15 Gy stereotactic body radiation by 4 weeks.

Study-level points and caveats: In blood, top tumor clones expanded by 2 weeks, shrinking by 4.

Stated time point: blood 2 weeks post-SBRT. As for treatment: 15 Gy SBRT to primary tumor, nephrectomy 4 weeks later. Blood was sampled at baseline, 2 weeks and 4 weeks after SBRT. The tumor was a clear cell renal cell carcinoma. Libraries were prepared by immunoSEQ multiplex PCR; TCRdb keeps only in-frame clonotypes and omits some of them. Here the sample spans 150,000 to 160,000 clones, over 80% being singletons. This clone turned up a few times. Its antigen is still unknown. The TCR comes from a woman aged 50 to 65 with renal cell carcinoma. The source was blood, collected from a patient whose treatment included radiotherapy and nephrectomy.

The CDR3 spells CAWVHRGWVYTEAFF. For the CDR3, the DNA is TGTGCCTGGGTCCACAGGGGGTGGGTATACACTGAAGCTTTCTTT. The chain uses TRBV30 and TRBJ1-1, with 8 bases matching TRBD1. The CDR3 is made up of 15 amino acids. The ends lost 5 bases at V and 3 bases at J; junction bases unmatched: 11. The germline CDR1 and CDR2 sequences are GTSNPN and SVGIG (reference sequence).